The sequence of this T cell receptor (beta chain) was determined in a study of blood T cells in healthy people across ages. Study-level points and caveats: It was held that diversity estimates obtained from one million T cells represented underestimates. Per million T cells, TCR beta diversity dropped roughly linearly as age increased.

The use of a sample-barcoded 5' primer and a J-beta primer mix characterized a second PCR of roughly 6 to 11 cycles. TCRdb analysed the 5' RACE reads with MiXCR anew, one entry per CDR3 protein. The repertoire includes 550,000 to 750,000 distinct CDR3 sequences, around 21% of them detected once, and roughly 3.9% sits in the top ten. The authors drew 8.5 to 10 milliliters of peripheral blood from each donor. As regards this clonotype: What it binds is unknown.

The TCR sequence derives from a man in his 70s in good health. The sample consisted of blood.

Here the CDR3 DNA reads TGTGCCAACTACAGACAGGGGAGCTCCTACGAGCAGTACTTC. This encodes CANYRQGSSYEQYF. This sequence joins TRBV15 and TRBJ2-7; 8 nucleotides align to TRBD1. CDR1 LNHNV and CDR2 YYDKDF come from the germline V gene (reference sequence). This CDR3 spans 14 amino acids. V trimming: 10 bases; J trimming: 0 bases; junction bases outside the gene matches: 8.